The present T cell receptor (beta chain) was sequenced within a study of T cell responses to AZD1222 COVID-19 vaccine (dated by TCRdb to about 2021). Regarding the research as a whole: AZD1222 recipients given second doses at about 4 weeks or at about 12 weeks were pooled, since spike-specific TCR depth and breadth were not found to differ between the two schedules. TCR sequencing was performed for 230 to 250 trial participants, of whom 200 to 210 were given two doses of AZD1222 and around 26 were given two doses of MenACWY control vaccine. Enrollment into the trials was organized by age into subgroups of 18-55, 56-69 and 70-plus years, and those subgroups contained about 150, 27 and 61 TCR-sequenced participants, respectively. Study-wide conclusions, independent of this receptor: Most participants were white British and females outnumbered males, and the authors suggested that clonal diversity may have been underestimated. Epitopes outside the regions mutated in the B.1.351 and B.1.1.7 variants were reportedly recognized by nearly half of the unique spike-specific TCRs. In the small 56-69-year group, the increase in depth fell short of significance, most likely because of low power. Vaccine-associated CD4 TCRs spanned the whole spike protein, with dominant responses in regions 160-218 and 743-854. Conclusions about previously exposed vaccinees are limited because only a handful of AZD1222 recipients were SARS-CoV-2 seropositive at baseline. Because no samples from the day 14 peak response were available, repertoires could be characterized only after the peak T cell response. A significant rise in spike-specific TCR breadth and depth was observed after two AZD1222 doses relative to day 0 and relative to MenACWY recipients.

Unmatched junction bases come to 6, with V trimmed by 5 bases and J by 9 bases. Reading the germline V gene gives CDR1 SGHTA and CDR2 FQGNSA. Inclusive of the bounding cysteine and phenylalanine, the CDR3 is 12 residues long. The retained sequence is limited to the CDR3, 36 bases, with the frame set at the first base. The CDR3 regions of human TCRbeta chains were analyzed by immunosequencing. In the source study's methods: TCRs in the repertoires were compared against a reference library of SARS-CoV-2-specific TCRs that had been generated with the MIRA antigen-specificity platform. Breadth was defined as the fraction of unique TCRs that were SARS-CoV-2-associated. Depth was defined as the fraction of total T cells that were SARS-CoV-2-associated. Each spike-specific TCR was assigned to its reactive spike region and to a CD4 or CD8 class using the MIRA data. Log10-transformed breadth and depth values were compared by one-way ANOVA with Sidak's multiple comparisons tests. The immuneACCESS repertoire file appears here via TCRdb, limited to in-frame rearrangements. These files lack a portion of the clones; in checked studies, under half of the deficit traces to unresolved V genes, and the cause of the others is not known. V and J calls and clone size are copied from that table; D and trimming were computed from the DNA. The sample records tens of thousands of clones, approximately 91% of which are singletons. Around 5.8% of the sample is in the top ten clones.

Read against the paper, the sample's time point label means: baseline before first vaccination. Vaccinee samples were obtained from the UK trials COV001 and COV002, which included a single-blind randomized controlled phase 2/3 trial of AZD1222 (ChAdOx1 nCoV-19) in healthy adults. Trial participant PBMC samples were collected at day 0 and day 28 after the second dose for TCRbeta chain sequencing. The table lists this clone with a few counts. Its antigen is still unknown. No much larger clone exists at a distance of one base, and base qualities are not known. The chain is encoded by TRBV7-2 joined to TRBJ2-5; 7 of the junction bases match TRBD2. The sequence derives from an adult in good health. The sequencing used peripheral blood, collected on day 0 of AZD1222 vaccination. Here is the DNA: TGTGCCAGCAGCATAGGGGAGGGTCCCCAGTACTTC. This codes for CASSIGEGPQYF. Supplemented by the reference TRBV7-2 and TRBJ2-5 proteins around the CDR3, the complete variable domain is GAGVSQSPSNKVTEKGKDVELRCDPISGHTALYWYRQSLGQGLEFLIYFQGNSAPDKSGLPSDRFSAERTGGSVSTLTIQRTQQEDSAVYLCASSIGEGPQYFGPGTRLLVL.